This TCR beta chain was recovered during a study of T cells after yellow fever vaccination (dated by TCRdb to the late 2010s). Background on the whole study: Libraries from fractions with low cell numbers were prepared with the SMART-Seq v4 Ultra Low Input RNA kit. Two healthy male donors made up the cohort, one aged 18 to 30 years and the other aged 30 to 39 years. To follow T-cell clones before and after primary and booster YFV17D yellow fever vaccination, bulk TCR alpha and beta repertoires were sequenced over time. Blood samples were taken at several timepoints before and after primary and secondary immunization, and bulk PBMC replicates and cell subsets were isolated. The paper as a whole reports these results and caveats: The secondary T-cell response was weaker than the primary response but faster, peaking on day 5 instead of day 15. Because abundant contaminating clonotypes from the bulk population could be contained in FACS-sorted repertoires, computational filtering was required. A small share of clonotypes occurred in both CD4 and CD8 compartments, likely arising from convergent recombination. Only a couple of donors were included in the study, so the extent to which the findings can be generalized is limited. Most clones expanded after primary vaccination (roughly 96% of CD4 and approximately 86% of CD8) were re-detected after the booster, suggesting that broad memory maintenance occurred.

CDR1 and CDR2 (LGHDT, YNNKEL) derive from the germline V gene (reference sequence). The CDR3 has 15 amino acids, counting the end cysteine and phenylalanine. Of the read, only the CDR3 DNA is kept; its 45 bases are in frame from base 1. The V end loses 3 bases and the J end loses 6 bases, and a stretch of 15 bases separates them. Taken with the paper, the label for treatment or condition translates to: live attenuated yellow fever vaccine strain. Two biological replicates of bulk PBMCs were collected at each blood-draw timepoint. PBMCs were isolated from peripheral blood using a standard Ficoll-Paque protocol. TriZol was used to extract RNA from bulk PBMCs, CD4 and CD8 fractions, and dextramer-positive and dextramer-negative fractions. This clonotype was observed at least ten times. Its antigen is still unknown. No qualities accompany the bases; no much larger clone lies one base away. Synthesis of TCR cDNA relied on 5'RACE template switching, a step that introduced a universal primer site along with unique molecular identifiers. cDNA synthesis was primed from both the TCR alpha and TCR beta constant segments. Two PCR steps were used to amplify libraries, with sample barcodes and sequencing adapters being added in the second step. Sequencing of libraries was performed on Illumina HiSeq 2500 (2x100 bp) or NovaSeq (2x150 bp). For the original study's pipeline: MIGEC handled demultiplexing of reads and collapsing into UMI consensus sequences, while MiXCR performed V(D)J alignment. Vaccine-responding clonotypes were identified with edgeR using replicate PBMC samples, with FDR below 0.01 and a log2 fold change above 5 up to day 15 being required. CD4 or CD8 identity was assigned to each bulk clonotype according to whether the clonotype was present at higher abundance in the sequenced CD4 repertoire or the sequenced CD8 repertoire. TCRdb ran its own pipeline on the public reads, namely fastp trimming at Q25 and MiXCR clone calling, and kept in-frame beta chains. Duplicate CDR3 protein sequences are folded into a single record with the most common DNA and genes. The V and J calls reflect TCRdb's pipeline rather than the authors' work. The sample records approximately 510,000 distinct CDR3 sequences, 21% of which are singletons. The ten largest clones represent about 16% of the sample.

This sequence was found in a man aged 18 to 29 who received the YFV17D yellow fever vaccine. The chain employs TRBV3-1 and TRBJ2-1; the D element could tentatively be TRBD1 or TRBD2, as 6 bases agree for each. The material sequenced was PBMCs, taken 20 to 25 days after the first yellow fever vaccination. CDR3 reads: CASSHLMGGPNEQFF. The nucleotides read TGTGCCAGCAGCCACTTGATGGGGGGCCCCAATGAGCAGTTCTTC.